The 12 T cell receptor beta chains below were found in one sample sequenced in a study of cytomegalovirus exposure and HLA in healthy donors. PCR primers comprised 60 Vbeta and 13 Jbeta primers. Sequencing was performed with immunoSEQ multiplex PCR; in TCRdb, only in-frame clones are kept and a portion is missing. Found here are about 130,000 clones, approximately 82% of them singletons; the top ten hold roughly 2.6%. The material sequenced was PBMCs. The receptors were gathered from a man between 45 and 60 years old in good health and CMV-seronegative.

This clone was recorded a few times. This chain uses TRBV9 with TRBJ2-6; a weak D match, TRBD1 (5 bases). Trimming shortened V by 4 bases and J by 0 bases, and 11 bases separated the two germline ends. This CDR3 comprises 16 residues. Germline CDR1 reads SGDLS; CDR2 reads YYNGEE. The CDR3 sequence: CASSRNRLSGANVLTF. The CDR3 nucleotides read TGTGCCAGCAGCCGAAACAGGCTCTCTGGGGCCAACGTCCTGACTTTC.

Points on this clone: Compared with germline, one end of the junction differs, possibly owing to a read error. The CDR3 DNA follows: TGTGCCAGCAGCACGAGCCCCCGGGACAGGATTTTT. It is translated as CASSTSPRDRIF. V is TRBV5-6 and J is TRBJ1-4, with 8 bases matching TRBD1. Germline V gene data show CDR1 as SGHDT and CDR2 as YYEEEE. This CDR3 has 12 residues.

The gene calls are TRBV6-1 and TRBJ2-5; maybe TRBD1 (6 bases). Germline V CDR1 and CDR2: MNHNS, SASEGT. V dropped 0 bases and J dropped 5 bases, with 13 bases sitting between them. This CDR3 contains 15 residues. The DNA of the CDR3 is TGTGCCAGCAGTGAAGCGGGACATGATGTGGAGACCCAGTACTTC. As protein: CASSEAGHDVETQYF.

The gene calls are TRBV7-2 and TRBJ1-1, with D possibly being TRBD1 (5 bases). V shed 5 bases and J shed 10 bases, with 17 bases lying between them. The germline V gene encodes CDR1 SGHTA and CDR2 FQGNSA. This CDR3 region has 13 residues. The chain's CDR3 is CASSPQGNTVAFF. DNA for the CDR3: TGTGCCAGCAGCCCCCAGGGCAATACAGTAGCTTTCTTT.

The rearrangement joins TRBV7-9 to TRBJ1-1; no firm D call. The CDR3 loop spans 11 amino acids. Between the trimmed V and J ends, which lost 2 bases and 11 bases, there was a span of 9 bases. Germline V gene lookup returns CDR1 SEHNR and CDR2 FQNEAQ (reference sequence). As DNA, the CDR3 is TGTGCCAGCAGCTTATCGATCGGGGCTTTCTTT. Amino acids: CASSLSIGAFF.

CDR3 in DNA: TGCGCCAGCAGCCAAGGACTAGCGGGGGCCGAATACTACGAGCAGTACTTC. Protein product: CASSQGLAGAEYYEQYF. This chain uses TRBV5-1 with TRBJ2-7; 13 bases line up with TRBD2. Germline lookup yields CDR1 SGHRS and CDR2 YFSETQ. The CDR3 is 17 residues long. Unmatched junction bases numbered 10, after V lost 4 bases and J lost 3 bases.

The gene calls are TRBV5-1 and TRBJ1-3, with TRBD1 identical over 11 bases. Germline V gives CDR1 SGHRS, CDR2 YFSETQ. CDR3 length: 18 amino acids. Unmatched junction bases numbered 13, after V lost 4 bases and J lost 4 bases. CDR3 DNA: TGCGCCAGCAGCGATTCGAGGACAGGGGGCCTCTACGGAAACACCATATATTTT. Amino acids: CASSDSRTGGLYGNTIYF. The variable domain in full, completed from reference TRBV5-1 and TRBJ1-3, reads KAGVTQTPRYLIKTRGQQVTLSCSPISGHRSVSWYQQTPGQGLQFLFEYFSETQRNKGNFPGRFSGRQFSNSRSEMNVSTLELGDSALYLCASSDSRTGGLYGNTIYFGEGSWLTVV.

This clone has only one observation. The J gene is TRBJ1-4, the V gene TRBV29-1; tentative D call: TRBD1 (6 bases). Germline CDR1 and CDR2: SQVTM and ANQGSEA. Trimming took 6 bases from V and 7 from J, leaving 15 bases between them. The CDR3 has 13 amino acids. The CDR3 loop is CSVSTGGVEKLFF. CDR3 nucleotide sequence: TGCAGCGTCTCGACAGGCGGAGTTGAAAAACTGTTTTTT. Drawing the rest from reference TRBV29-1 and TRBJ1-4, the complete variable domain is SAVISQKPSRDICQRGTSLTIQCQVDSQVTMMFWYRQQPGQSLTLIATANQGSEATYESGFVIDKFPISRPNLTFSTLTVSNMSPEDSSIYLCSVSTGGVEKLFFGSGTQLSVL.

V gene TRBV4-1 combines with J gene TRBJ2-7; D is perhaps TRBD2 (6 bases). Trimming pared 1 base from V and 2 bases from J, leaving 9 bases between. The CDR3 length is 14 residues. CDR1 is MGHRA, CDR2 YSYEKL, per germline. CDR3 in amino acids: CASSQASEAYEQYF. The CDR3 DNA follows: TGCGCCAGCAGCCAAGCTAGCGAGGCCTACGAGCAGTACTTC.

The CDR3 nucleotides read TGTGCCACCAGCGACTTCCGGGGGTATGATAATTCACCCCTCCACTTT. Translation gives CATSDFRGYDNSPLHF. The rearrangement uses TRBV15 and TRBJ1-6, with a possible D match to TRBD1 (5 bases). Germline CDR1 is LNHNV and CDR2 is YYDKDF (reference sequence). V was shortened by 5 bases and J by 5 bases, with 16 bases between the two germline ends. The CDR3 contains 16 residues.

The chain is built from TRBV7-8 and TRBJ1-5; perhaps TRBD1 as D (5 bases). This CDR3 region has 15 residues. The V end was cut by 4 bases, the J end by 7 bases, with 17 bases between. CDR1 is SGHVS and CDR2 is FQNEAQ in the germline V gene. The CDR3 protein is CASSSGRDARQPQHF. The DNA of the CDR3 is TGTGCCAGCAGCTCAGGGCGGGACGCTCGGCAGCCCCAGCATTTT.

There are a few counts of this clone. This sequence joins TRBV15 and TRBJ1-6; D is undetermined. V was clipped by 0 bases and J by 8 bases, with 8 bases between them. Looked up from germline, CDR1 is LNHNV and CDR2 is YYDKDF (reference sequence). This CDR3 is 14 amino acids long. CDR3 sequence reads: CATSRDSQDSPLHF. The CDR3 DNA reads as TGTGCCACCAGCAGAGATTCGCAGGATTCACCCCTCCACTTT.